What follows are 14 T cell receptor beta chains derived from one specimen sequenced in a study of T cells expressing NK-cell markers. TCRdb reanalyzed the 5' RACE reads and collapses them to one entry per CDR3 protein, without DNA. The specimen's table records about 300,000 distinct CDR3 sequences. The sequenced material came from blood T cells: a sorted CD56 or NKG2C T cell subset, CD4+ or CD8+ T cells, or bulk PBMC T cells (not recorded which). These receptors all come from a woman between 18 and 70 years old in good health.

The V gene is TRBV7-2, the J gene TRBJ1-2. Germline V gene sequence: CDR1 SGHTA, CDR2 FQGNSA. The CDR3 loop spans 13 amino acids. The CDR3 here is CASSLGQPYGYTF.

J is TRBJ2-3 and V is TRBV12-3 or TRBV12-4; TCRdb returns TRBD2, unconfirmable since there is no DNA. There are 16 residues in the CDR3. The CDR3: CASSPRHTLSTDTQYF.

The chain has TRBV12-3 or TRBV12-4 and TRBJ2-3; TCRdb returns TRBD2, unconfirmable since there is no DNA. There are 15 residues in the CDR3. The CDR3 sequence is CASSPLAPSTDTQYF.

The gene calls are TRBV7-8 and TRBJ2-5; the D call of TRBD2 rests on TCRdb alone, since no DNA is present to check it. This CDR3 is 14 amino acids long. The germline V gene has CDR1 SGHVS and CDR2 FQNEAQ. The CDR3 region is CASSIIAAVGAQYF.

The chain couples TRBV12-3 or TRBV12-4 to TRBJ1-6; the D call of TRBD1 rests on TCRdb alone, since no DNA is present to check it. This CDR3 has 14 residues. The chain's CDR3 is CASTLGTHNSPLHF.

CDR3 sequence reads: CASLKQTSGNNEQFF. The rearrangement joins TRBV11-2 to TRBJ2-1; the D gene TCRdb calls, TRBD2, cannot be checked with no DNA. The CDR3 sequence is 15 residues long. Per the germline V gene, CDR1 is SGHAT and CDR2 is FQNNGV.

The CDR3 sequence is CASSLAGQILVGYTF. The chain joins TRBV7-2 to TRBJ1-2; TCRdb names TRBD1, which stays unverified in the absence of DNA. From germline, CDR1 is SGHTA and CDR2 FQGNSA. This CDR3 spans 15 amino acids.

V gene TRBV20-1 combines with J gene TRBJ1-4; TCRdb designates TRBD1, a call that cannot be tested without DNA. Looked up from germline, CDR1 is DFQATT and CDR2 is SNEGSKA (reference sequence). This CDR3 is built from 13 residues. The CDR3: CSARLRGISKLFF.

The V gene is TRBV20-1, the J gene TRBJ2-5; TCRdb lists TRBD2, though no DNA is available to test this call. This CDR3 has 14 residues. The germline V gene has CDR1 DFQATT and CDR2 SNEGSKA (reference sequence). CDR3: CSARFSGRLETQYF.

CDR3: CASKQGTEAFF. The chain carries TRBV7-9 and TRBJ1-1; TCRdb picks TRBD1, but there is no DNA to check that call. Germline values: CDR1 SEHNR, CDR2 FQNEAQ (reference sequence). The CDR3 has 11 residues.

This rearrangement joins TRBV10-3 to TRBJ1-2; TCRdb proposes TRBD1, but this gene call is untestable without DNA. The CDR3 sequence is 17 residues long. Germline V gene lookup returns CDR1 ENHRY and CDR2 SYGVKD. This chain's CDR3 is CAISTPNFGTGNYGYTF.

J is TRBJ1-5 and V is TRBV7-2; absent DNA, TCRdb's TRBD1 call cannot be checked. The CDR3 runs to 13 residues. Germline-derived CDR1 and CDR2 are SGHTA and FQGNSA. The CDR3 sequence is CASKGGAGQPQHF.

The chain uses TRBV4-2 and TRBJ2-1; TCRdb lists TRBD2, though no DNA is available to test this call. The germline CDR1 and CDR2 sequences are LGHNA and YNFKEQ. This CDR3 contains 13 residues. The CDR3 loop reads CASKWRGNNEQFF.

The chain couples TRBV3-1 to TRBJ2-4. This CDR3 comprises 17 residues. The germline gives CDR1 LGHDT, CDR2 YNNKEL (reference sequence). The CDR3 sequence is CASSQDLASGLKNIQYF.